The following is a TCR beta chain sequence with its context. Its antigen is not known. TCRdb re-derived calls from the PCR reads in MiXCR, one entry per CDR3 protein. The sample shows about 28,000 distinct CDR3 sequences, roughly 45% of them seen only once. The CDR3 sequence is 15 residues long. The ends were cut back, 4 bases at V and 5 bases at J, with 17 bases in the middle. The germline V gene has CDR1 SGHTA and CDR2 FQGNSA. This sample was included in a study of vaccination and CD4 T cells after COVID-19. Study-level information: Median draw time for post-COVID samples was 85 to 120 days post-diagnosis (range 35 to 161). Collection of post-vaccine samples followed dose two by a median around 72 days, spanning a range of 14 to 241.

Study-wide results and caveats: Spike mono-reactive status applied to 304 of 307 vaccine-specific clones in convalescent patients.

Noted time point: late sampling 161 to 241 days after vaccination in three convalescent patients. The receptor was derived from a human donor who had recovered from COVID-19. The specimen comprised CD4+ T cells from blood, sampled about 7 months after SARS-CoV-2 vaccination. The chain carries TRBV7-2 and TRBJ2-5; D is unresolved. The CDR3: CASSSDRNPRETQYF. DNA for the CDR3: TGTGCCAGCAGCTCCGACCGCAACCCTAGGGAGACCCAGTACTTC.